This T cell receptor beta chain was sequenced during a study of blood T cell repertoires in COVID-19. At the level of the study: PBMCs, B-cell-depleted T cells, or T cells provided the cDNA or gDNA that made up the material.

What the recovered Cohort 3 donors had was two negative PCRs, clearance, or symptom resolution. The germline gives CDR1 SGHNT, CDR2 YENEEA. Germline trimming cut 6 bases from V and 4 bases from J; bases unmatched to any gene: 7. The CDR3 length is 15 residues. Authors' analysis steps: Estimated nucleated cell counts came from reference gene primer amplification. The assay was immunoSEQ multiplex PCR, and TCRdb's table has in-frame clones only and misses some. The DNA was the basis for D and trimming; V, J and clone size are from that table. The sample yields under 150,000 clones, about 80% seen once. The TCR originated in a woman between 45 and 65 years old who had recovered from COVID-19. The chain uses TRBV11-3 and TRBJ2-2, with 8 bases that match TRBD1. The sequenced sample was PBMCs or T cells enriched from blood (not recorded which). CDR3: CASSTTGAGTGELFF. DNA for the CDR3: TGTGCCAGCAGTACGACAGGGGCTGGCACCGGGGAGCTGTTTTTT. The full variable domain, with the rest looked up from reference TRBV11-3 and TRBJ2-2, is EAGVVQSPRYKIIEKKQPVAFWCNPISGHNTLYWYLQNLGQGPELLIRYENEEAVDDSQLPKDRFSAERLKGVDSTLKIQPAELGDSAVYLCASSTTGAGTGELFFGEGSRLTVL.